This section outlines one T cell receptor (beta chain) sequence together with its context. In germline, CDR1 is SGHNT, CDR2 YYREEE (reference sequence). Trimming pared 1 base from V and 1 base from J, leaving 14 bases between. The length of the CDR3 is 16 residues. The data stem from a study of Tregs in tolerant kidney transplant recipients. Assay: immunoSEQ multiplex PCR; the TCRdb copy retains only in-frame clones and omits some. The table records tens of thousands of clones, approximately 93% of them present only once. Related graft donors supplied nonmyeloablative bone marrow transplants, and mixed chimerism was transient.

The V gene is TRBV5-4, the J gene TRBJ1-2; D not resolved. The clonotype originates from a human patient who received a combined kidney and bone marrow transplant. The graft donor may have given rise to some T cells. Sequences were derived from CD4+ T cells from blood (PBMCs), sampled 12 months after the transplant. The DNA of the CDR3 is TGTGCCAGCAGCTTGCCGTTAATAGGAGGTAACTATGGCTACACCTTC. It encodes CASSLPLIGGNYGYTF. The full variable domain, its missing parts supplied by reference TRBV5-4 and TRBJ1-2, is ETGVTQSPTHLIKTRGQQVTLRCSSQSGHNTVSWYQQALGQGPQFIFQYYREEENGRGNFPPRFSGLQFPNYSSELNVNALELDDSALYLCASSLPLIGGNYGYTFGSGTRLTVV.